The sequence of this T cell receptor beta chain was determined in a study of T cell responses to AZD1222 COVID-19 vaccine. This table comes from immunoSEQ multiplex PCR, and its TCRdb copy is limited to in-frame clones, with some not included. This sample has 150,000 to 200,000 clones, with about nine tenths found just once. Trimming took off 1 base at V and 1 base at J, with 17 bases between the two ends. The CDR3 runs 17 residues. Germline V CDR1 and CDR2: MGHDK, SYGVNS. A word on this clone: Its antigen remains unidentified.

Whole-study results and caveats: Without day 14 samples, only post-peak T cell repertoires were studied.

Sequencing was performed on peripheral blood, taken on day 0 of AZD1222 vaccination. The chain is built from TRBV25-1 and TRBJ2-7; TRBD1 is a possible D gene (6 bases). The sequence derives from an adult in good health. The CDR3 DNA follows: TGTGCCAGCAGTGAATCTATCTGGCAGGGGCCTTCCTACGAGCAGTACTTC. Its protein product is CASSESIWQGPSYEQYF.